This record concerns one T cell receptor beta chain sequence. Its antigen is unidentified. This entry comes from a study of blood T cells in healthy people across ages. Study details: Template-switching capture recovered about one barcoded beta molecule per two T cells. Study-wide results and caveats: Diversity figures derived from one million T cells were judged to underestimate the true value. Measured against age, TCR beta diversity per million T cells decreased in a roughly linear manner. Any conclusive comparison of naive versus antigen-experienced cells was prevented by using unsorted PBMCs.

Primed by a sample-barcoded 5' primer and a J-beta primer mix, a second PCR proceeded for about 7 to 11 cycles. TCRdb reprocessed the 5' RACE reads with MiXCR, giving one entry per CDR3 protein. The sample records more than 800,000 distinct CDR3 sequences, 35% to 55% being singletons. Trimming stripped 0 bases from V and 6 bases from J, with 15 bases between. Germline V CDR1 and CDR2: DFQATT, SNEGSKA (reference sequence). This CDR3 region has 15 residues. The TCR originated in a woman aged 55-75 years in good health. The sequencing input was blood. The V call is TRBV20-1, the J call TRBJ1-5, with D possibly being TRBD1 (6 bases). The CDR3 nucleotides are TGCAGTGCTAGAGATGGGGCAGGGGTGGGTCAGCCCCAGCATTTT. Translation: CSARDGAGVGQPQHF.